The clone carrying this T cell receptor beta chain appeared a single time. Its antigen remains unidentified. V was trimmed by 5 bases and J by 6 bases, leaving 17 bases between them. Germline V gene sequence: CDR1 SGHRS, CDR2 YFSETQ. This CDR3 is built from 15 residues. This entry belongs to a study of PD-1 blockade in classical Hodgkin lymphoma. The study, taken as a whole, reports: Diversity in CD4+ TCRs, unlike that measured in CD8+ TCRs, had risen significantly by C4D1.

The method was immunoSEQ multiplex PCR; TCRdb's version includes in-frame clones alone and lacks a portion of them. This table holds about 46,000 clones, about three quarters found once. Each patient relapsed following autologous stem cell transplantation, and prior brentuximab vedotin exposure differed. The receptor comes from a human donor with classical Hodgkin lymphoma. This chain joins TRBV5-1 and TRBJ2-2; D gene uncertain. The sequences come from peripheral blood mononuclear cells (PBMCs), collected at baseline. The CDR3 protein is CASSLRQSVAGELFF. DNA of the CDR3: TGCGCCAGCAGTCTCCGGCAGTCGGTGGCCGGGGAGCTGTTTTTT.